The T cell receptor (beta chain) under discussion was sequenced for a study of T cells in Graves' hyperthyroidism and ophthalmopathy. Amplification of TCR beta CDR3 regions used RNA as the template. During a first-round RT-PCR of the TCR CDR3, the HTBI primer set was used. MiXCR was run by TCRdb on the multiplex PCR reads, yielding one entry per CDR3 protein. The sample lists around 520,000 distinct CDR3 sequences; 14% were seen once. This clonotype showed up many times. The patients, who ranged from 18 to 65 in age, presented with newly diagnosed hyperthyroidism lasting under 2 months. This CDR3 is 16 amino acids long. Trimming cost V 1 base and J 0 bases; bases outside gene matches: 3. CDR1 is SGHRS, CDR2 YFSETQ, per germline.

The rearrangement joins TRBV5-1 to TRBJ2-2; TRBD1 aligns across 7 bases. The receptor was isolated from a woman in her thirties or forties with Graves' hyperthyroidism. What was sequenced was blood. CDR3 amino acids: CASSLTGDANTGELFF. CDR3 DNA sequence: TGCGCCAGCAGCTTGACAGGGGACGCGAACACCGGGGAGCTGTTTTTT.